The 28 T cell receptor beta chains below were found in one sample sequenced in a study of T cell responses to AZD1222 COVID-19 vaccine (dated by TCRdb to the early 2020s). The library was made by the immunoSEQ multiplex PCR assay. The table comes from immuneACCESS by way of TCRdb, which keeps in-frame sequences with V and J called. Part of the clones is missing from these tables; in studies checked, under half for an unresolved V gene and the rest for unknown reasons. The sample has approximately 180,000 clones on record, 90% of them singletons. The ten largest clones take up roughly 3.1% of the sample. The time point label, read with the paper, signifies: baseline before first vaccination. Specimen: peripheral blood, collected on day 0 of AZD1222 vaccination. The receptors come from an adult in good health.

The V call is TRBV7-9, the J call TRBJ2-3, with 11 nucleotides matching TRBD2. Losses at the gene ends were 5 bases for V and 0 bases for J; bases not matched to a gene: 4. This CDR3 comprises 16 residues. Germline assignment: CDR1 SEHNR and CDR2 FQNEAQ (reference sequence). CDR3 loop: CASSLGTSGSTDTQYF. CDR3 nucleotides: TGTGCCAGCAGCCTGGGGACTAGCGGAAGCACAGATACGCAGTATTTT.

V usage is TRBV5-1 and J usage is TRBJ1-3; D call uncertain. CDR3 length equals 15 residues. Germline-derived CDR1 and CDR2 are SGHRS and YFSETQ. V lost 4 bases, J lost 0 bases, and 11 bases lay in between. CDR3 loop: CASSAGWNSGNTIYF. CDR3 sequence (DNA): TGCGCCAGCAGCGCGGGGTGGAACTCTGGAAACACCATATATTTT.

This rearrangement joins TRBV7-8 to TRBJ1-3; D is perhaps TRBD1 (5 bases). V gave up 0 bases and J gave up 0 bases, with 12 bases separating them. CDR3 length: 17 residues. Germline loops: CDR1 SGHVS, CDR2 FQNEAQ. The DNA of the CDR3 is TGTGCCAGCAGCTTAGCGTTGGCAGGGAGCTCTGGAAACACCATATATTTT. Amino acids: CASSLALAGSSGNTIYF. Variable domain in full (rest from reference TRBV7-8 and TRBJ1-3): GAGVSQSPRYKVAKRGQDVALRCDPISGHVSLFWYQQALGQGPEFLTYFQNEAQLDKSGLPSDRFFAERPEGSVSTLKIQRTQQEDSAVYLCASSLALAGSSGNTIYFGEGSWLTVV.

The V call is TRBV13, the J call TRBJ1-4; TRBD1 matches at 7 bases. The V segment lost 5 bases and the J segment 8 bases; nucleotides outside the gene matches: 8. CDR1 PRHDT and CDR2 FYEKMQ come from the germline V gene (reference sequence). The CDR3 has 14 residues. The CDR3 coding sequence is TGTGCCAGCAGCCTACAGGGGTCGGACGAAAAACTGTTTTTT. This encodes CASSLQGSDEKLFF.

The chain has TRBV15 and TRBJ2-5, with a weak D call TRBD2 (6 bases). V dropped 0 bases and J dropped 2 bases, with 16 bases sitting between them. Germline CDR1 and CDR2: LNHNV and YYDKDF (reference sequence). This CDR3 contains 17 residues. CDR3 sequence reads: CATSRDLGGATQETQYF. For the CDR3, the DNA is TGTGCCACCAGCAGAGATCTGGGCGGGGCGACGCAAGAGACCCAGTACTTC.

The chain employs TRBV19 and TRBJ1-2; unclear D gene. There are 13 residues in the CDR3. The germline gives CDR1 LNHDA, CDR2 SQIVND (reference sequence). V lost 3 bases and J lost 6, with 11 bases in between. CDR3 amino acids: CASSMLRRDGYTF. The CDR3 DNA reads TGTGCCAGTAGTATGCTGCGGCGGGATGGCTACACCTTC. The full variable domain, its missing parts supplied by reference TRBV19 and TRBJ1-2, is DGGITQSPKYLFRKEGQNVTLSCEQNLNHDAMYWYRQDPGQGLRLIYYSQIVNDFQKGDIAEGYSVSREKKESFPLTVTSAQKNPTAFYLCASSMLRRDGYTFGSGTRLTVV.

The V and J genes are TRBV29-1 and TRBJ2-5; a possible D gene is TRBD2 (5 bases). The germline V gene has CDR1 SQVTM and CDR2 ANQGSEA. V dropped 7 bases and J dropped 5 bases, with 17 bases sitting between them. There are 13 residues in the CDR3. CDR3 in DNA: TGCAGCGGTTCCAGGTTGCGAGGGGAGACCCAGTACTTC. Amino acid sequence: CSGSRLRGETQYF. The full variable domain, completed using reference TRBV29-1 and TRBJ2-5, is SAVISQKPSRDICQRGTSLTIQCQVDSQVTMMFWYRQQPGQSLTLIATANQGSEATYESGFVIDKFPISRPNLTFSTLTVSNMSPEDSSIYLCSGSRLRGETQYFGPGTRLLVL.

The V gene is TRBV30, the J gene TRBJ1-2, with TRBD1 matching over 7 bases. CDR3 length: 14 amino acids. Losses at the gene ends were 2 bases for V and 4 bases for J; bases not matched to a gene: 7. Germline V gives CDR1 GTSNPN, CDR2 SVGIG (reference sequence). The CDR3 region has the DNA TGTGCCTGGAGTCGCAGGGGGGTGGTCTATGGCTACACCTTC. Amino acid sequence: CAWSRRGVVYGYTF.

This chain joins TRBV7-3 and TRBJ1-6; 9 bases are a match to TRBD1. Trimming at V came to 4 bases and at J to 9 bases, leaving 4 bases not matched to a gene. The CDR3 consists of 14 residues. Looked up from germline, CDR1 is SGHTA and CDR2 is FQGTGA. In nucleotides, the CDR3 is TGTGCCAGCAGCTCGGGGGGACAGGGTTCACCCCTCCACTTT. This codes for CASSSGGQGSPLHF.

The rearrangement links TRBV5-6 to TRBJ2-3; D remains unclear. Germline loops: CDR1 SGHDT, CDR2 YYEEEE. The CDR3 has 13 amino acids. V lost 1 base, J lost 2 bases, and 5 bases lay in between. The CDR3 DNA follows: TGTGCCAGCAGCTTGTCCACCACAGATACGCAGTATTTT. Translating it yields CASSLSTTDTQYF. Full variable domain (remainder filled in from reference TRBV5-6 and TRBJ2-3): DAGVTQSPTHLIKTRGQQVTLRCSPKSGHDTVSWYQQALGQGPQFIFQYYEEEERQRGNFPDRFSGHQFPNYSSELNVNALLLGDSALYLCASSLSTTDTQYFGPGTRLTVL.

The rearrangement uses TRBV19 and TRBJ1-3, with D maybe TRBD1 (6 bases). Trimming left V 6 bases short and J 3 bases short, with 12 bases between. The CDR3 runs to 14 residues. Germline values: CDR1 LNHDA, CDR2 SQIVND (reference sequence). CDR3 DNA: TGTGCCAGTAGCGGAGGGGGTAGTGGAAACACCATATATTTT. Amino acids: CASSGGGSGNTIYF. Filled out from reference TRBV19 and TRBJ1-3, the complete variable domain reads DGGITQSPKYLFRKEGQNVTLSCEQNLNHDAMYWYRQDPGQGLRLIYYSQIVNDFQKGDIAEGYSVSREKKESFPLTVTSAQKNPTAFYLCASSGGGSGNTIYFGEGSWLTVV.

The chain uses TRBV14 and TRBJ2-1; tentative D call: TRBD2 (7 bases). Trimming removed 1 base from V and 10 bases from J, with 20 bases in between. Germline V gene lookup returns CDR1 SGHDN and CDR2 FVKESK. This CDR3 region has 16 residues. This chain's CDR3 is CASSQVGGGLPGEQFF. The DNA of the CDR3 is TGTGCCAGCAGCCAAGTGGGAGGGGGACTCCCCGGGGAGCAGTTCTTC.

This chain uses TRBV3-1 (or the pseudogene TRBV3-2) with TRBJ1-4; maybe TRBD1 (5 bases). In germline, CDR1 is LGHDT, CDR2 YNNKEL (reference sequence). The CDR3 spans 14 residues. V gave up 4 bases and J gave up 2 bases, with 8 bases separating them. The DNA for the CDR3 is TGTGCCAGCAGCCCCAGGGTCACTAATGAAAAACTGTTTTTT. This gives the protein CASSPRVTNEKLFF.

V and J are TRBV29-1 and TRBJ2-7; D is unclear. The CDR3 runs to 11 residues. Between the trimmed V and J ends, which lost 6 bases and 0 bases, there was a span of 6 bases. Germline V lookup: CDR1 SQVTM, CDR2 ANQGSEA. The CDR3, as DNA: TGCAGCGTCGAAAACTCCTACGAGCAGTACTTC. Translated, it gives CSVENSYEQYF.

V and J are TRBV2 and TRBJ2-3; D possibly matches TRBD1 or TRBD2 (5 bases each). Per the germline V gene, CDR1 is SNHLY and CDR2 is FYNNEI. The CDR3 has 15 residues. CDR3 protein: CADSPGRGVTDTQYF. As DNA, the CDR3 is TGTGCAGACTCCCCGGGAAGGGGCGTCACAGATACGCAGTATTTT.

V is TRBV6-5 and J is TRBJ1-5; D might be TRBD1 (5 bases). Germline assignment: CDR1 MNHEY and CDR2 SVGAGI. The CDR3 loop spans 14 amino acids. With 2 bases removed from V and 5 bases from J, the gap between germline ends came to 10 bases. The CDR3 coding sequence is TGTGCCAGCAGTTACGGGCAGGGAGATCAGCCCCAGCATTTT. Its translation is CASSYGQGDQPQHF.

The chain employs TRBV7-9 and TRBJ2-7, with no clear D. This CDR3 is 13 amino acids long. Germline V lookup: CDR1 SEHNR, CDR2 FQNEAQ (reference sequence). Between the trimmed V and J ends, which lost 4 bases and 4 bases, there was a span of 11 bases. CDR3 in amino acids: CASSSPHVYEQYF. CDR3 in DNA: TGTGCCAGCAGCTCCCCACATGTTTACGAGCAGTACTTC. Based on the CDR3 plus reference TRBV7-9 and TRBJ2-7, the full variable domain is DTGVSQNPRHKITKRGQNVTFRCDPISEHNRLYWYRQTLGQGPEFLTYFQNEAQLEKSRLLSDRFSAERPKGSFSTLEIQRTEQGDSAMYLCASSSPHVYEQYFGPGTRLTVT.

The chain employs TRBV12-5 and TRBJ1-1, with a tentative D call TRBD1 (6 bases). With 5 bases removed from V and 2 bases from J, the gap between germline ends came to 12 bases. Germline CDR1 LGHNT, CDR2 FRNRAP. The CDR3 sequence is 14 residues long. The CDR3 protein is CASGGQQPNTEAFF. CDR3 in DNA: TGTGCTAGTGGTGGACAGCAACCTAACACTGAAGCTTTCTTT. Variable domain in full (rest from reference TRBV12-5 and TRBJ1-1): DARVTQTPRHKVTEMGQEVTMRCQPILGHNTVFWYRQTMMQGLELLAYFRNRAPLDDSGMPKDRFSAEMPDATLATLKIQPSEPRDSAVYFCASGGQQPNTEAFFGQGTRLTVV.

The chain links TRBV6-5 to TRBJ2-7; D not certain. Trimming took 6 bases from V and 0 from J, leaving 15 bases between them. From germline, CDR1 is MNHEY and CDR2 SVGAGI. The CDR3 extends over 15 amino acids. Here the CDR3 reads CASRAEPLFSYEQYF. CDR3 nucleotide sequence: TGTGCCAGCAGGGCGGAACCACTCTTCTCCTACGAGCAGTACTTC.

The rearrangement links TRBV5-4 to TRBJ1-4; a possible D gene is TRBD1 (5 bases). Between the trimmed V and J ends, which lost 0 bases and 5 bases, there was a span of 11 bases. Germline-derived CDR1 and CDR2 are SGHNT and YYREEE (reference sequence). This CDR3 contains 15 residues. The CDR3 DNA sequence: TGTGCCAGCAGCTTGGGTGGGGGTCTGAATGAAAAACTGTTTTTT. Residues: CASSLGGGLNEKLFF. The complete variable domain, with remaining parts taken from reference TRBV5-4 and TRBJ1-4, reads ETGVTQSPTHLIKTRGQQVTLRCSSQSGHNTVSWYQQALGQGPQFIFQYYREEENGRGNFPPRFSGLQFPNYSSELNVNALELDDSALYLCASSLGGGLNEKLFFGSGTQLSVL.

The chain carries TRBV6-4 and TRBJ2-4; possible D gene TRBD1, 5 bases. The V gene's germline CDR1 is MRHNA and CDR2 SNTAGT. The V gene lost 3 bases and the J gene lost 7 bases, with 10 bases spanning the gap. The CDR3 consists of 13 residues. The CDR3 coding sequence is TGTGCCAGCAGTGAGCAGGGTGGGAACATTCAGTACTTC. It translates to CASSEQGGNIQYF.

CDR3 in amino acids: CASSEYGTSPYEQYF. In nucleotides, the CDR3 is TGTGCCAGCAGTGAATATGGGACATCCCCCTACGAGCAGTACTTC. The chain carries TRBV25-1 and TRBJ2-7, with D possibly TRBD1 on 6 matching bases. V shed 0 bases and J shed 2 bases, with 11 bases lying between them. There are 15 residues in the CDR3. Germline loops: CDR1 MGHDK, CDR2 SYGVNS.

This clone was detected a few times. CDR3 in amino acids: CASSPRPSLAGGADTQYF. The CDR3 DNA reads as TGTGCCAGCAGCCCTCGCCCATCACTAGCGGGGGGGGCAGATACGCAGTATTTT. The chain links TRBV9 to TRBJ2-3, with 13 nucleotides matching TRBD2. Trimming cost V 4 bases and J 4 bases; bases outside gene matches: 12. Germline V gene lookup returns CDR1 SGDLS and CDR2 YYNGEE. This CDR3 region has 18 residues.

In this sample, this clone turned up once. The rearrangement uses TRBV29-1 and TRBJ1-2; TRBD1 agrees at 7 bases. The germline CDR1 and CDR2 sequences are SQVTM and ANQGSEA. The CDR3 runs 12 residues. J was trimmed by 8 bases and V by 6 bases; bases with no gene match: 9. CDR3 DNA sequence: TGCAGCGTCGGGTCCGACAGGGTGGGCTACACCTTC. Residues: CSVGSDRVGYTF.

The rearrangement joins TRBV4-3 to TRBJ2-3, with 14 bases matching TRBD2. The germline gives CDR1 LGHNA, CDR2 YSLEER. This CDR3 has 18 amino acids. Trimming at V came to 3 bases and at J to 0 bases, leaving 5 bases not matched to a gene. The CDR3 loop reads CASSHRLAGGVSTDTQYF. In DNA, the CDR3 is TGCGCCAGCAGCCACCGACTAGCGGGGGGGGTTAGCACAGATACGCAGTATTTT.

The chain carries TRBV4-3 and TRBJ1-3; D is unresolved. V lost 0 bases and J 0 bases, leaving 6 bases between the germline ends. From germline, CDR1 is LGHNA and CDR2 YSLEER. The CDR3 runs 15 residues. CDR3 region: CASSQDLSSGNTIYF. The CDR3 DNA sequence: TGCGCCAGCAGCCAAGATTTGTCCTCTGGAAACACCATATATTTT.

V is TRBV5-1 and J is TRBJ2-2; TRBD1 aligns across 8 bases. This CDR3 is 16 amino acids long. V dropped 3 bases and J dropped 0; count of bases not matched to a gene: 4. The germline gives CDR1 SGHRS, CDR2 YFSETQ. The DNA for the CDR3 is TGCGCCAGCAGCTCTTGGACAGGGTCGAACACCGGGGAGCTGTTTTTT. It yields the protein CASSSWTGSNTGELFF.

V gene TRBV6-5 combines with J gene TRBJ1-1; a possible D gene is TRBD1 (5 bases). The CDR3 contains 14 residues. The germline V gene has CDR1 MNHEY and CDR2 SVGAGI. V lost 0 bases, J lost 3 bases, and 8 bases lay in between. CDR3 bases: TGTGCCAGCAGTTACTCGGGGCCACACACTGAAGCTTTCTTT. It encodes CASSYSGPHTEAFF.